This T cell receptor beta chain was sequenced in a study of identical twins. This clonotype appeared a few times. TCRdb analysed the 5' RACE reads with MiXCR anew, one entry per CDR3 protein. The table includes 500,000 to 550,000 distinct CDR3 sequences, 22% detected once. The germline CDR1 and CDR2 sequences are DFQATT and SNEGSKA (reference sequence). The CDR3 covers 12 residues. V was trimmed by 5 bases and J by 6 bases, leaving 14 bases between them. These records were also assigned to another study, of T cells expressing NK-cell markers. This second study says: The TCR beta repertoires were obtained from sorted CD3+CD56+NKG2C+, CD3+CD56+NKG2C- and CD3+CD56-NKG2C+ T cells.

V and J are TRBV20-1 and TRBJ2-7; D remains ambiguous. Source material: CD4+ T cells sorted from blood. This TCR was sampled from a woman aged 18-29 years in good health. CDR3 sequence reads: CSAQDGASEQYF. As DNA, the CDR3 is TGCAGTGCTCAGGACGGTGCATCCGAGCAGTACTTC.